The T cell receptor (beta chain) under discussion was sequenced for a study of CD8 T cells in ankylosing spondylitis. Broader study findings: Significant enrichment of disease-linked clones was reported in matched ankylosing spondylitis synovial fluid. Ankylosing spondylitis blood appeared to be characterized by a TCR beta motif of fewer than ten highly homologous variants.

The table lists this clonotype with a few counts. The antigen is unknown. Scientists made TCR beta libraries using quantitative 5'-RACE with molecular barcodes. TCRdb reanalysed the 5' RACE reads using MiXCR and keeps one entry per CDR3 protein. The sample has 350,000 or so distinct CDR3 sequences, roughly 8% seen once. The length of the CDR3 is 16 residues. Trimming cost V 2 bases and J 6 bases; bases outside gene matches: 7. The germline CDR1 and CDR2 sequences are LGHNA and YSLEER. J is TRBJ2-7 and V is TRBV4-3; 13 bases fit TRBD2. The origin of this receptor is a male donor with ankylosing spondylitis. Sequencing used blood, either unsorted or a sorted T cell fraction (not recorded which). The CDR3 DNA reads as TGCGCCAGCAGCCAACACCAACTAGCGGGAGGGGGCGAGCAGTACTTC. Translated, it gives CASSQHQLAGGGEQYF.